This T cell receptor beta chain comes out of a study of shared T cell receptors in the human thymus. Method: immunoSEQ multiplex PCR; TCRdb's copy keeps in-frame clones and lacks some. The profile shows over 450,000 clones, approximately 80% of them singletons. Only a few counts were recorded for this clone. The CDR3 contains 16 residues. CDR1 and CDR2 (germline): KGHSH, LQKENI. Trimming stripped 5 bases from V and 5 bases from J, with 22 bases between. These sequences were also reported in another study, on human thymus T cells. In that study: Corrective heart surgery yielded resections, and these provided the thymus tissue. An apparent bias in V and J gene usage was seen in thymic and blood repertoires. Unrelated individuals had highly overlapping thymic repertoires, as reported in related research.

The genes are TRBV18 and TRBJ2-7; perhaps TRBD1 as D (6 bases). This receptor was taken from a boy in the first two years of life with a congenital heart defect. The sample comprised thymocytes. This CDR3 is CASSVRTADPDNEQYF. The DNA for the CDR3 is TGTGCCAGCTCAGTCCGGACAGCCGACCCAGACAACGAGCAGTACTTC.